This entry concerns a single TCR beta chain. Its target is unknown. One junction end does not reproduce the germline sequence, and a read error may be involved. The data originate from a study of blood T cells in healthy people across ages. Overall study findings and caveats: There were more naive CD4+ cells and higher diversity in long-lived donors than in aged donors.

A J-beta primer mix and a sample-barcoded 5' primer were used in a second PCR of about 7 to 12 cycles. In TCRdb, the 5' RACE reads were re-called with MiXCR into one record per CDR3 protein. This sample has approximately 800,000 distinct CDR3 sequences, with approximately 53% found just once. The donors, all healthy, were Caucasians living in Russia, aged about 6 to 100. From germline, CDR1 is DFQATT and CDR2 SNEGSKA (reference sequence). The CDR3 totals 16 residues. J is TRBJ2-7 and V is TRBV20-1; maybe TRBD2 (8 bases). Material: blood. The receptor comes from a man in his forties or fifties in good health. Written as DNA, the CDR3 is TGCAGCGCTAGAGATCCCGGGGGGGACAGAGTCGACGAGCAGTACTTC. Translating gives CSARDPGGDRVDEQYF.